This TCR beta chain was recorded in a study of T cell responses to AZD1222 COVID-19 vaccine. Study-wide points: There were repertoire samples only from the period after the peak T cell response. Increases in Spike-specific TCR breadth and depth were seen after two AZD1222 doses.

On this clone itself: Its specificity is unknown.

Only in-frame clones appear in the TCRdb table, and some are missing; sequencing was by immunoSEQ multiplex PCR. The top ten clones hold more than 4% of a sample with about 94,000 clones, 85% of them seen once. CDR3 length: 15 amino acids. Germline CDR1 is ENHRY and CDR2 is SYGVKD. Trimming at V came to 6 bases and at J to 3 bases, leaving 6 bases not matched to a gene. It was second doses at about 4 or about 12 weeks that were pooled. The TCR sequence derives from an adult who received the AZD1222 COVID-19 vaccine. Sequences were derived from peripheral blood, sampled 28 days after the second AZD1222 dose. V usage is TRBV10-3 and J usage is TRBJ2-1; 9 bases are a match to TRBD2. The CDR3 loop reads CAIRTSGGLYNEQFF. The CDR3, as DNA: TGTGCCATCAGGACTAGCGGCGGCCTCTACAATGAGCAGTTCTTC.